The T cell receptor (beta chain) under discussion was sequenced for a study of T-cell memory formation after mild COVID-19. The CDR3 runs 16 residues. Germline loops: CDR1 SNHLY, CDR2 FYNNEI. Trimming removed 3 bases at V and 2 bases at J, with 11 bases between. This clonotype appeared a few times. Via MiXCR, TCRdb re-called the 5' RACE reads, giving one row per CDR3 protein. Of roughly 130,000 distinct CDR3 sequences in the sample, around 6.3% are singletons; the top ten hold 2% to 2.5%. The receptor's source is an adult woman who had mild COVID-19 (a few samples of this study predate the infection). Cell type and time point are not known. The chain uses TRBV2 and TRBJ2-6; TRBD1 might be the D (5 bases). Sequenced material: PBMCs or a T cell subset sorted from them (not recorded which). This CDR3 reads CASSERQHPGANVLTF. In DNA form, the CDR3 reads TGTGCCAGCAGTGAGAGACAGCACCCTGGGGCCAACGTCCTGACTTTC.